The next 15 T cell receptor beta chains were all read from a single sample in a study of neurological immune-mediated disorders. TCRdb used MiXCR to reprocess the 5' RACE reads, holding one entry per CDR3 protein. The table shows approximately 28,000 distinct CDR3 sequences, with less than 20% occurring only once. Time point described: technical triplicate 3. Sequencing was performed on CD4+ T cells from blood. The receptors derive from a female donor with HTLV-1-associated myelopathy (HAM/TSP).

V is TRBV2 and J is TRBJ2-7; 13 nucleotides line up with TRBD2. This CDR3 region has 14 residues. Germline V gene data show CDR1 as SNHLY and CDR2 as FYNNEI. The ends lost 8 bases at V and 4 bases at J; junction bases unmatched: 5. The CDR3 DNA is TGTGCCAGCCAGGGACTAGCGGGAACGTACGAGCAGTACTTC. This sequence encodes CASQGLAGTYEQYF.

This clonotype was observed at least ten times. The chain is built from TRBV7-9 and TRBJ2-4; D might be TRBD1 (6 bases). The ends were cut back, 5 bases at V and 0 bases at J, with 11 bases in the middle. CDR1 and CDR2 from the germline V gene are SEHNR and FQNEAQ (reference sequence). This CDR3 has 15 amino acids. CDR3 protein: CASSVPGQAKNIQYF. CDR3 nucleotide sequence: TGTGCCAGCAGCGTCCCGGGACAAGCCAAAAACATTCAGTACTTC.

Many counts were recorded for this clonotype. J is TRBJ2-7 and V is TRBV28; 9 nucleotides line up with TRBD2. Germline V lookup: CDR1 MDHEN, CDR2 SYDVKM. With V trimmed by 6 bases and J by 4 bases, 7 bases remained unmatched. The length of the CDR3 is 14 residues. CDR3 nucleotides: TGTGCCAGCAGACCCCCGGGACTAGCATACGAGCAGTACTTC. Protein sequence: CASRPPGLAYEQYF. The variable domain in full, with the rest retrieved from reference TRBV28 and TRBJ2-7, is DVKVTQSSRYLVKRTGEKVFLECVQDMDHENMFWYRQDPGLGLRLIYFSYDVKMKEKGDIPEGYSVSREKKERFSLILESASTNQTSMYLCASRPPGLAYEQYFGPGTRLTVT.

The table lists this clonotype with many counts. The gene calls are TRBV3-1 and TRBJ1-3; D is undetermined. Trimming shortened V by 6 bases and J by 2 bases, and 5 bases separated the two germline ends. CDR3 length: 12 residues. Germline assignment: CDR1 LGHDT and CDR2 YNNKEL (reference sequence). CDR3 sequence reads: CASSPTGNTIYF. The DNA for the CDR3 is TGTGCCAGCAGTCCGACTGGAAACACCATATATTTT.

This clonotype showed up many times. The gene calls are TRBV6-5 and TRBJ1-2; D is unclear. CDR1 and CDR2 (germline): MNHEY, SVGAGI. The CDR3 has 13 amino acids. V lost 3 bases and J lost 1, with 6 bases in between. This chain's CDR3 is CASSYNLNYGYTF. CDR3 DNA: TGTGCCAGCAGTTATAACCTTAACTATGGCTACACCTTC.

This clonotype was detected a few times. The V call is TRBV15, the J call TRBJ2-5; TRBD2 matches at 12 bases. CDR3 length: 18 residues. The germline V gene encodes CDR1 LNHNV and CDR2 YYDKDF (reference sequence). V trimming: 4 bases; J trimming: 5 bases; junction bases outside the gene matches: 14. The CDR3, as DNA: TGTGCCACCAGCACTACCACCTTAGGACTAGCGGGGCGGGAGACCCAGTACTTC. Protein: CATSTTTLGLAGRETQYF.

This clonotype was observed at least ten times. The rearrangement uses TRBV18 and TRBJ2-7; D is possibly TRBD1 (6 bases). V lost 5 bases to trimming and J lost 1 base, with 15 bases between them. In germline, CDR1 is KGHSH, CDR2 LQKENI. The CDR3 consists of 15 residues. In DNA, the CDR3 is TGTGCCAGCTCATCAGCACAGGGAGAATCCTACGAGCAGTACTTC. Protein: CASSSAQGESYEQYF.

This clonotype has ten or more counts. This chain joins TRBV20-1 and TRBJ2-7; TRBD2 matches 8 bases. Germline CDR1 and CDR2: DFQATT and SNEGSKA (reference sequence). The CDR3 totals 16 residues. The V gene end was trimmed by 5 bases and the J gene end by 3 bases; junction bases not matched to a gene: 15. CDR3: CSASRPGLGVDYEQYF. The CDR3 DNA sequence: TGCAGTGCTTCACGACCGGGACTAGGCGTGGACTACGAGCAGTACTTC.

This clonotype appeared many times. The genes are TRBV6-6 and TRBJ2-7, with 10 bases matching TRBD1. Germline V lookup: CDR1 MNHNY, CDR2 SVGAGI (reference sequence). The CDR3 runs 16 residues. The J segment lost 1 base and the V segment lost 5 bases, leaving 8 bases of the junction unmatched. The DNA of the CDR3 is TGTGCCAGCAGTCCGACAGGGGGCAAGATGTCCTACGAGCAGTACTTC. Protein: CASSPTGGKMSYEQYF.

In its sample, this clonotype was seen many times. The chain joins TRBV6-2 or TRBV6-3 to TRBJ2-5; TRBD2 matches at 13 bases. The V gene end was trimmed by 5 bases and the J gene end by 5 bases; junction bases not matched to a gene: 2. The CDR3 extends over 14 amino acids. Germline V CDR1 and CDR2: MNHEY, SVGEGT. The CDR3 nucleotides read TGTGCCAGCAGTCGGACTAGCGGGAGCGAGACCCAGTACTTC. Amino acids: CASSRTSGSETQYF.

Turning to this clonotype: The final CDR3 position lacks the conserved phenylalanine or tryptophan, pointing to a likely read error. V usage is TRBV5-1 and J usage is TRBJ2-3; tentative D call: TRBD2 (5 bases). CDR1 and CDR2 from the germline V gene are SGHRS and YFSETQ. The CDR3 runs 14 residues. CDR3 protein: CTSSSLRGTDTQYS. The CDR3 DNA is TGCACCAGCAGCTCTCTCCGCGGGACAGATACGCAGTATTCT.

This clonotype has a count of ten or more. J is TRBJ2-3 and V is TRBV11-1, with TRBD2 as a possible D gene (6 bases). The CDR3 runs to 15 residues. Germline CDR1 and CDR2: SGHAT and FQDESV (reference sequence). Between the trimmed V and J ends, which lost 2 bases and 1 base, there was a span of 10 bases. The DNA for the CDR3 is TGTGCCAGCAGCTTACGGGGACTCCGCACAGATACGCAGTATTTT. Its translation: CASSLRGLRTDTQYF.

This clonotype is categorized as medium-sized (0.01 to 0.1%). This CDR3 is CASSVGGSTEAFF. Written as DNA, the CDR3 is TGTGCCAGCAGCGTTGGGGGTAGCACTGAAGCTTTCTTT. V and J are TRBV7-6 and TRBJ1-1, with D possibly TRBD1 on 5 matching bases. The ends were cut back, 5 bases at V and 4 bases at J, with 11 bases in the middle. In germline, CDR1 is SGHVS, CDR2 FNYEAQ. This CDR3 has 13 residues.

In its sample, this clonotype was seen many times. The chain recombines TRBV4-1 with TRBJ2-7; 9 nucleotides match TRBD1. V lost 1 base, J lost 3 bases, and 10 bases stayed unmatched. Germline V gene sequence: CDR1 MGHRA, CDR2 YSYEKL. CDR3 size: 17 residues. CDR3 in DNA: TGCGCCAGCAGCCAAGTAGTCACAGGGGGCTCCCTCTACGAGCAGTACTTC. Its protein product is CASSQVVTGGSLYEQYF.

The table lists this clonotype with a few counts. This chain uses TRBV7-2 with TRBJ2-5, with unresolved D. The CDR3 contains 17 residues. Germline V gives CDR1 SGHTA, CDR2 FQGNSA. V dropped 4 bases and J dropped 4 bases, with 22 bases sitting between them. This CDR3 is CASSSQASVALLETQYF. In DNA, the CDR3 is TGTGCCAGCAGCTCACAAGCGTCGGTGGCCCTTCTAGAGACCCAGTACTTC.